These T cell receptor beta chains were read from a single sample in a study of blood T cell repertoires in COVID-19. Profiled with immunoSEQ multiplex PCR; TCRdb holds only in-frame clones, not every one. The sample gives a few hundred thousand clones, approximately 86% of which show up once; roughly 5.6% is in the top ten. What was sequenced was peripheral blood. These receptors came from a woman in her sixties with COVID-19, enrolled during active disease. The CDR3 runs from the conserved cysteine through the conserved F or W. The D gene is left open where the match is weak. Clone size is given for some rows only: seen once, a few or many times, or a class if the clone is expanded.

DNA,CDR3,V,length,J,size,D
TGCGCCAGCAGCTTGGGGCCTAGCACAGATACGCAGTATTTT,CASSLGPSTDTQYF,TRBV5-1,14,TRBJ2-3,.,.
TGTGCCTGGAGTACACAACATAATTCACCCCTCCACTTT,CAWSTQHNSPLHF,TRBV30,13,TRBJ1-6,.,.
TGTGCCAGCAGCCAGCATCCTAGCGGGAGCACCGGGGAGCTGTTTTTT,CASSQHPSGSTGELFF,TRBV14,16,TRBJ2-2,.,TRBD2
TGCAGTGCTAGTCTCTTAGGGCGGGAACACGAGCAGTACTTC,CSASLLGREHEQYF,TRBV20-1,14,TRBJ2-7,.,.
TGTGCCAGCAGTTACTCGGGACAGGCCACCTACGAGCAGTACTTC,CASSYSGQATYEQYF,TRBV6-5,15,TRBJ2-7,.,TRBD1
TGTGCCAGCAGTTCGCGTTCTCCCGGGACATTTTCGTATAGCAATCAGCCCCAGCATTTT,CASSSRSPGTFSYSNQPQHF,TRBV28,20,TRBJ1-5,.,.
TGTGCCAGCAGTTACACAGGGTTGCCAGAAGAAAAACTGTTTTTT,CASSYTGLPEEKLFF,TRBV6-5,15,TRBJ1-4,.,.
TGTGCCAGCAGCCCTGGGCGGGACAGGGGCAATGAGCAGTTCTTC,CASSPGRDRGNEQFF,TRBV11-3,15,TRBJ2-1,.,TRBD1
TGTGCCAGCAGCTTTAGCGGGATCGGCAATGAGCAGTTCTTC,CASSFSGIGNEQFF,TRBV7-8,14,TRBJ2-1,.,TRBD2
TGCGCCAGCAGCCAGGGGACAGGCTCTGGAAACACCATATATTTT,CASSQGTGSGNTIYF,TRBV5-1,15,TRBJ1-3,.,TRBD1
TGTGCCAGCAGTTCCGGGACAGAAGCTTACAATGAGCAGTTCTTC,CASSSGTEAYNEQFF,TRBV28,15,TRBJ2-1,.,TRBD1
TGCGCCAGCAGCTTGGGAGGGTCTCGGGACTATGGCTACACCTTC,CASSLGGSRDYGYTF,TRBV5-1,15,TRBJ1-2,.,.
TGTGCCAGCACCAGGGACAGTAACTATGGCTACACCTTC,CASTRDSNYGYTF,TRBV6-5,13,TRBJ1-2,once,TRBD1
TGTGCCTGGGGCCCTAGGGGGGGTCCAAAAGAGACCCAGTACTTC,CAWGPRGGPKETQYF,TRBV30,15,TRBJ2-5,.,.
TGTGCCAGTAGTATATGGCGCGGGAGGCTGGAAAATGAGCAGTTCTTC,CASSIWRGRLENEQFF,TRBV19,16,TRBJ2-1,.,TRBD2
TGCAGTGCGCAGGCTAACTATGGCTACACCTTC,CSAQANYGYTF,TRBV20-1,11,TRBJ1-2,.,.
TGCGCCAGCAGCCAGCAGGGGGCAGAAGGCTACACCTTC,CASSQQGAEGYTF,TRBV4-3,13,TRBJ1-2,.,TRBD1
TGTGCCAGTAGACCCCCCGGGACGGGGGCTGGAAACACCATATATTTT,CASRPPGTGAGNTIYF,TRBV19,16,TRBJ1-3,.,.
TGCGCCAGCAGCTTGCGCAGGGGATCCTACAATGAGCAGTTCTTC,CASSLRRGSYNEQFF,TRBV5-1,15,TRBJ2-1,.,.
TGTGCCAGCAGCCAAGGAGGCTCATTCTTGAAACTGTTTTTT,CASSQGGSFLKLFF,TRBV3-1/TRBV3-2,14,TRBJ1-4,.,.
TGTGCCAGCAGTCCCCCAGGGCCCTTCGGCGGCTACACCTTC,CASSPPGPFGGYTF,TRBV28,14,TRBJ1-2,.,.
TGTGCCAGCAGTTCCGATATACAGGGGTTTTCTGGAAACACCATATATTTT,CASSSDIQGFSGNTIYF,TRBV28,17,TRBJ1-3,few,TRBD1
TGCAGCGCTGCCCCCACGGGGGGCCCAGATACGCAGTATTTT,CSAAPTGGPDTQYF,TRBV29-1,14,TRBJ2-3,once,.
TGTGCCGGAATTGGAGGGCCCAGATTCACTGAAGCTTTCTTT,CAGIGGPRFTEAFF,TRBV6-5,14,TRBJ1-1,.,.
TGTGCCAGCAGCCCTGGACTAGCGGAGAGCGAGCAGTACTTC,CASSPGLAESEQYF,TRBV7-7,14,TRBJ2-7,few,TRBD2
TGTGCCAGCAGTCCCCGCCGGGGAGGGGGGACTGAAGCTTTCTTT,CASSPRRGGGTEAFF,TRBV2,15,TRBJ1-1,.,.
TGTGCCAGCAGTAGACAGGGGGAGGTGGGTGGGCCCCAGCATTTT,CASSRQGEVGGPQHF,TRBV6-5,15,TRBJ1-5,.,TRBD1
TGTGCCAGCAGCCCGGGGGGGTCAGGAAACACCATATATTTT,CASSPGGSGNTIYF,TRBV13,14,TRBJ1-3,once,.
TGTGCCAGCAGTTACGGACTAGCGGGATCAGATACGCAGTATTTT,CASSYGLAGSDTQYF,TRBV6-6,15,TRBJ2-3,.,TRBD2
TGTGCCAGCAAAGGACTCCCCTTATCCTACAATGAGCAGTTCTTC,CASKGLPLSYNEQFF,TRBV28,15,TRBJ2-1,.,.
TGCGCCAGCAGCTTGACTAGCGGGAGAGGGACGCAGTATTTT,CASSLTSGRGTQYF,TRBV5-1,14,TRBJ2-3,.,TRBD2